Sequencing of this T cell receptor (beta chain) was carried out in a study of blood T cell repertoires in COVID-19. The wider study: The study drew acute and convalescent COVID-19 samples from the United States, Italy and Spain. Sources were T cells, B-cell-depleted T cells, or PBMCs; the material itself was cDNA or gDNA.

The CDR3 runs 16 residues. Trimming shortened V by 2 bases and J by 0 bases, and 11 bases separated the two germline ends. The germline V gene encodes CDR1 SGHVT and CDR2 SQSDAQ. Per the study methods: Reference gene primers were amplified, and this amplification served to estimate nucleated cell counts. TCRdb's copy holds only in-frame clones and misses some; the assay was immunoSEQ multiplex PCR. V and J calls plus clone size are reproduced from that table; the DNA served to infer D and trimming. The table lists tens of thousands of clones, around 79% of them singletons. The chain uses TRBV7-4 and TRBJ1-5; D ambiguous. Sequencing input: peripheral blood. The receptor was derived from a human donor in a cohort sampled during active COVID-19. The CDR3 sequence: CASSLRFRDSNQPQHF. CDR3 bases: TGTGCCAGCAGCTTAAGGTTCCGGGATAGCAATCAGCCCCAGCATTTT.